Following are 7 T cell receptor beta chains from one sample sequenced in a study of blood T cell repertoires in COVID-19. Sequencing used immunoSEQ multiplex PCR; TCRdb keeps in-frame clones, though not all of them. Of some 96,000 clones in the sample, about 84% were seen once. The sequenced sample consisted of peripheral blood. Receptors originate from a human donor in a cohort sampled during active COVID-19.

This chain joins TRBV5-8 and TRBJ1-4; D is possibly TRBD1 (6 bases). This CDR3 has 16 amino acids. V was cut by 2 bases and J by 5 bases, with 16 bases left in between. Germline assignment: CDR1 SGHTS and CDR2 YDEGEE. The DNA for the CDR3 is TGTGCCAGCAGCTTTAGTTCGGGACATAGAAATGAAAAACTGTTTTTT. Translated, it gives CASSFSSGHRNEKLFF.

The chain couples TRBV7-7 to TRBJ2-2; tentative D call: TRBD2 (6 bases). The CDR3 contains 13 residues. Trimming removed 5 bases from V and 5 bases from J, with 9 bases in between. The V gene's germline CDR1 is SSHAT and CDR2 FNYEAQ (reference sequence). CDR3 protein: CASSPSETGELFF. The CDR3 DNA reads TGTGCCAGCAGCCCTAGCGAAACCGGGGAGCTGTTTTTT.

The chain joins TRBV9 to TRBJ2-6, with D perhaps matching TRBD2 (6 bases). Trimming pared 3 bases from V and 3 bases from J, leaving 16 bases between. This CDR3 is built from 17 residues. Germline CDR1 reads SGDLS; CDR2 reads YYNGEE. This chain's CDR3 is CASSALGYGGGANVLTF. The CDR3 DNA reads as TGTGCCAGCAGCGCCCTAGGGTACGGGGGTGGGGCCAACGTCCTGACTTTC.

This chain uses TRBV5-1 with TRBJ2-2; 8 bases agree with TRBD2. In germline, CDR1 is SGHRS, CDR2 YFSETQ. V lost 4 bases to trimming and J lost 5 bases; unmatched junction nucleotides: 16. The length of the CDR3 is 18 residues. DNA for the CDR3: TGCGCCAGCAGCGGCGGAGAAACTAGCGGCGGCTTAACCGGGGAGCTGTTTTTT. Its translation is CASSGGETSGGLTGELFF.

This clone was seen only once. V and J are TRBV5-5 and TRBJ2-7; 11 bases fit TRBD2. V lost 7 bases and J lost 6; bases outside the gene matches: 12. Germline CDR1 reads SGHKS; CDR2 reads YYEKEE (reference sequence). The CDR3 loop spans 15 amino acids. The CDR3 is CASANDTSGRGEQYF. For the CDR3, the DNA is TGTGCCAGCGCAAACGACACTAGCGGGAGAGGCGAGCAGTACTTC.

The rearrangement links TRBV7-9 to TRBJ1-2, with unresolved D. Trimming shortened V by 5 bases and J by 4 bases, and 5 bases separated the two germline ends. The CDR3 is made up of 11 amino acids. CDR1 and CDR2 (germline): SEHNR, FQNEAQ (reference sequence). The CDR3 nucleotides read TGTGCCAGCAGCCCCCTCTATGGCTACACCTTC. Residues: CASSPLYGYTF.

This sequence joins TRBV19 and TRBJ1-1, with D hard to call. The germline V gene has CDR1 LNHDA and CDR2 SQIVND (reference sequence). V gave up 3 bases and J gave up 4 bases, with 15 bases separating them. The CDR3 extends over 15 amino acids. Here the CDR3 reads CASSILGGWGTEAFF. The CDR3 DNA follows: TGTGCCAGTAGTATCCTCGGAGGGTGGGGCACTGAAGCTTTCTTT. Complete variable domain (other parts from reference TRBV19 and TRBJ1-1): DGGITQSPKYLFRKEGQNVTLSCEQNLNHDAMYWYRQDPGQGLRLIYYSQIVNDFQKGDIAEGYSVSREKKESFPLTVTSAQKNPTAFYLCASSILGGWGTEAFFGQGTRLTVV.